The 5 T cell receptor beta chains below come from one sample, sequenced in a study of PD-L1 blockade in urothelial cancer. Time point in this sample: pretreatment peripheral blood. The protocol was immunoSEQ multiplex PCR, while the TCRdb copy is restricted to in-frame clones and leaves out a portion. The sample shows tens of thousands of clones, around nine tenths of them seen only once. The sample in question was PBMCs, obtained around atezolizumab (anti-PD-L1) treatment. All receptors derive from a donor aged 40 or older with urothelial cancer.

This CDR3 reads CASMPAGGPWNEQFF. Here the CDR3 DNA reads TGTGCCAGCATGCCCGCGGGAGGCCCCTGGAATGAGCAGTTCTTC. The chain carries TRBV27 and TRBJ2-1; 8 bases line up with TRBD2. V shed 7 bases and J 7 bases; nucleotides not matched to a gene: 12. Germline CDR1 and CDR2: MNHEY and SMNVEV (reference sequence). The CDR3 runs to 15 residues.

This clone was counted between two and nine times. The V and J genes are TRBV7-6 and TRBJ2-1, with 12 bases aligning to TRBD2. The V segment lost 3 bases and the J segment 9 bases; nucleotides outside the gene matches: 9. Germline V gives CDR1 SGHVS, CDR2 FNYEAQ. This CDR3 spans 16 amino acids. CDR3 sequence: CASSLTLAGGRSEQFF. CDR3 nucleotide sequence: TGTGCCAGCAGCTTGACCCTAGCGGGAGGGCGCAGTGAGCAGTTCTTC. The complete variable domain, with remaining parts taken from reference TRBV7-6 and TRBJ2-1, reads GAGVSQSPRYKVTKRGQDVALRCDPISGHVSLYWYRQALGQGPEFLTYFNYEAQQDKSGLPNDRFSAERPEGSISTLTIQRTEQRDSAMYRCASSLTLAGGRSEQFFGPGTRLTVL.

This clone was observed a single time. V gene TRBV7-9 combines with J gene TRBJ2-3; 9 bases map to TRBD2. V lost 2 bases to trimming and J lost 6 bases; unmatched junction nucleotides: 6. The CDR3 has 15 amino acids. Germline V gene sequence: CDR1 SEHNR, CDR2 FQNEAQ (reference sequence). For the CDR3, the DNA is TGTGCCAGCAGCTTAATAGCGGGAGTTTTTGATACGCAGTATTTT. This sequence encodes CASSLIAGVFDTQYF.

J is TRBJ2-7 and V is TRBV4-2; the D gene is possibly TRBD2 (6 bases). V was pared by 5 bases and J by 2 bases, with 13 bases between. Germline V gene lookup returns CDR1 LGHNA and CDR2 YNFKEQ. The CDR3 loop spans 14 amino acids. CDR3 residues: CASSAVGGPYEQYF. The CDR3 coding sequence is TGTGCCAGCAGCGCTGTGGGGGGTCCCTACGAGCAGTACTTC.

The chain is built from TRBV14 and TRBJ2-1, with 9 nucleotides matching TRBD2. Germline lookup yields CDR1 SGHDN and CDR2 FVKESK. This CDR3 is 14 amino acids long. The V and J ends lost 5 bases and 6 bases, in that order; junction bases with no gene match: 5. CDR3 nucleotide sequence: TGTGCCAGCAGCAGCGGGACTAGCTGCAATGAGCAGTTCTTC. Residues: CASSSGTSCNEQFF.